The sequence of this TCR beta chain was determined in a study of identical twins. Template switching created a universal primer site, and the cDNA included unique molecular identifiers. TCRdb ran MiXCR on the 5' RACE reads and lists one entry per CDR3 protein. The sample contains approximately 590,000 distinct CDR3 sequences, 9.6% of which appear only once. Germline CDR1 reads SGHRS; CDR2 reads YFSETQ. The V and J ends lost 4 bases and 9 bases, in that order; junction bases with no gene match: 8. The CDR3 contains 15 residues. In addition, the sample was reused for a study of yellow fever vaccine responses in identical twins. That paper states: Twins reportedly mounted vaccine T cell responses that seemed partly convergent, partly personalized.

The sequence derives from a woman aged 18-29 years in good health. This rearrangement joins TRBV5-1 to TRBJ1-6, with TRBD1 identical over 9 bases. The source material was PBMCs. For the CDR3, the DNA is TGCGCCAGCAGCGTAGGGACAGGGAGTTCTTCACCCCTCCACTTT. Amino acid sequence: CASSVGTGSSSPLHF.